The rows below give T cell receptor beta chains drawn from one sample of a study of T cell clones after liver transplantation. Assay used: immunoSEQ multiplex PCR; TCRdb lists only in-frame clones, some missing. The sample includes under 60,000 clones, 60% to 80% seen only once; the top ten take around 9.7%. The specimen was CD4+ T cells from blood, collected at the 22-month timepoint. The receptors derive from a human patient who received a liver transplant. Some T cells here may be from the graft donor. Both conserved end residues are part of each CDR3. The D gene is left open where the match is weak. Expanded clones get a size class; other rows say once, few or many, or leave the size out.

size	length	V	J	D	CDR3	DNA
.	15	TRBV30	TRBJ2-3	TRBD2	CAWSGLAGHTDTQYF	TGTGCCTGGAGTGGACTAGCGGGACACACAGATACGCAGTATTTT
.	16	TRBV19	TRBJ1-2	TRBD1	CASSTRTGTGRDGYTF	TGTGCCAGTAGTACACGGACAGGCACGGGTAGGGATGGCTACACCTTC
.	16	TRBV5-5	TRBJ1-3	.	CASNPTTGSSGNTIYF	TGTGCCAGCAACCCTACGACGGGAAGCTCTGGAAACACCATATATTTT
.	17	TRBV7-9	TRBJ2-3	TRBD1	CASSLVVGTGGTDTQYF	TGTGCCAGCAGCTTAGTAGTGGGGACAGGGGGCACAGATACGCAGTATTTT
.	15	TRBV28	TRBJ1-1	.	CASIETGFMNTEAFF	TGTGCCAGCATAGAGACAGGTTTCATGAACACTGAAGCTTTCTTT
.	17	TRBV18	TRBJ2-3	.	CASSPSGLSGGTDTQYF	TGTGCCAGCTCACCCTCGGGGTTATCTGGGGGCACAGATACGCAGTATTTT
few	13	TRBV10-1	TRBJ1-4	.	CASSESGAEKLFF	TGCGCCAGCAGTGAGTCTGGAGCGGAAAAACTGTTTTTT
.	15	TRBV7-9	TRBJ2-7	TRBD1	CASSSRDRLGHEQYF	TGTGCCAGCAGCTCTCGGGACAGGCTGGGCCACGAGCAGTACTTC
.	17	TRBV10-2	TRBJ2-5	TRBD2	CASSESGLADYQETQYF	TGCGCCAGCAGTGAGTCGGGACTAGCTGACTACCAAGAGACCCAGTACTTC
once	15	TRBV11-2	TRBJ1-1	.	CASSHEPRRSTEAFF	TGTGCCAGCAGCCATGAACCCAGGAGGAGCACTGAAGCTTTCTTT
.	15	TRBV18	TRBJ1-6	.	CASSPPNNLNSPLHF	TGTGCCAGCTCACCACCGAATAATCTTAATTCACCCCTCCACTTT
once	13	TRBV30	TRBJ1-4	TRBD1	CAWSGTGYEKLFF	TGTGCCTGGTCCGGGACAGGGTACGAAAAACTGTTTTTT
.	14	TRBV7-3	TRBJ2-2	.	CASSLGQNTGELFF	TGTGCCAGCAGCTTAGGACAGAACACCGGGGAGCTGTTTTTT
.	14	TRBV6-5	TRBJ1-2	TRBD1	CASSYSWDRGDYTF	TGTGCCAGCAGTTACAGTTGGGACAGGGGTGACTACACCTTC
.	13	TRBV29-1	TRBJ1-2	TRBD1	CSAVGQGFYGYTF	TGCAGCGCGGTAGGACAGGGCTTCTATGGCTACACCTTC
.	15	TRBV11-3	TRBJ2-3	.	CASSLAGLETDTQYF	TGTGCCAGCAGCTTAGCAGGGCTCGAGACAGATACGCAGTATTTT
.	15	TRBV4-1	TRBJ1-1	.	CASSLNPGGLSEAFF	TGCGCCAGCAGCTTAAATCCGGGAGGATTGAGTGAAGCTTTCTTT
.	15	TRBV7-9	TRBJ1-2	.	CASSLAVSITDGYTF	TGTGCCAGCAGCTTAGCAGTTTCGATAACCGATGGCTACACCTTC
.	15	TRBV4-2	TRBJ1-4	.	CASSQTDSSNEKLFF	TGTGCCAGCAGCCAGACGGACAGTTCTAATGAAAAACTGTTTTTT
few	19	TRBV2	TRBJ1-6	.	CASSAIPQGSVLGGSPLHF	TGTGCCAGCAGTGCCATACCACAGGGATCCGTTTTGGGTGGATCACCCCTCCACTTT
.	13	TRBV5-1	TRBJ1-2	.	CASSLSLTGGYTF	TGCGCCAGCAGCTTGTCGCTGACGGGTGGCTACACCTTC
.	16	TRBV4-1	TRBJ2-2	TRBD1	CASSRTGALGSGELFF	TGCGCCAGCAGCCGTACAGGGGCCCTTGGTTCCGGGGAGCTGTTTTTT